These 18 T cell receptor beta chains originate from one sample sequenced in a study of T cell responses to AZD1222 COVID-19 vaccine. TCRdb's table, derived via immunoSEQ multiplex PCR, lists solely in-frame clones and lacks some. The data hold approximately 100,000 clones, with approximately 89% observed a single time. Source: peripheral blood, taken on day 0 of AZD1222 vaccination. The source of these receptors is an adult in good health.

The genes are TRBV6-1 and TRBJ2-7; weak D call: TRBD1 (5 bases). The CDR3 is 13 residues long. The V gene lost 2 bases and the J gene lost 6 bases, with 11 bases spanning the gap. The germline CDR1 and CDR2 sequences are MNHNS and SASEGT. The CDR3 here is CASSEQGRREQYF. As DNA, the CDR3 is TGTGCCAGCAGTGAACAGGGTCGTCGCGAGCAGTACTTC.

V gene TRBV6-5 combines with J gene TRBJ2-1; possibly TRBD1 or TRBD2 for D (5 bases each). The V end was cut by 2 bases, the J end by 7 bases, with 9 bases between. The germline V gene encodes CDR1 MNHEY and CDR2 SVGAGI. The CDR3 is 13 residues long. Written as DNA, the CDR3 is TGTGCCAGCAGTTACCGACAGCGGAATGAGCAGTTCTTC. Translation: CASSYRQRNEQFF.

The chain combines TRBV11-2 with TRBJ1-5; possibly TRBD1 for D (5 bases). The CDR3 length is 14 residues. V was shortened by 5 bases and J by 4 bases, with 12 bases between the two germline ends. Germline CDR1 SGHAT, CDR2 FQNNGV. For the CDR3, the DNA is TGTGCCAGCAGCCCGGTGGGGGGTAATCAGCCCCAGCATTTT. This encodes CASSPVGGNQPQHF.

The chain employs TRBV6-6 and TRBJ2-2; 8 bases match TRBD2. V was clipped by 5 bases and J by 4 bases; unmatched bases: 12. Germline CDR1 and CDR2: MNHNY and SVGAGI (reference sequence). This CDR3 has 17 residues. Written as DNA, the CDR3 is TGTGCCAGCAGTCCGAGCGGGGCGGGGGGTCGCACCGGGGAGCTGTTTTTT. Its translation: CASSPSGAGGRTGELFF.

This rearrangement joins TRBV7-9 to TRBJ2-3, with no clear D. CDR1 is SEHNR, CDR2 FQNEAQ, per germline (reference sequence). V was trimmed by 5 bases and J by 8 bases, leaving 5 bases between them. The CDR3 is 10 amino acids. The CDR3: CASSPGTQYF. The CDR3, as DNA: TGTGCCAGCAGCCCGGGTACGCAGTATTTT.

V usage is TRBV9 and J usage is TRBJ2-2; the match to TRBD2 covers 13 bases. The CDR3 loop spans 16 amino acids. Germline V lookup: CDR1 SGDLS, CDR2 YYNGEE. Germline trimming cut 3 bases from V and 7 bases from J; bases unmatched to any gene: 6. CDR3 in DNA: TGTGCCAGCAGCGCACTAGCGGGGGGGCTCAGCGGGGAGCTGTTTTTT. It codes for CASSALAGGLSGELFF.

This chain joins TRBV4-3 and TRBJ1-2; D is ambiguous. Germline values: CDR1 LGHNA, CDR2 YSLEER. Trimming left V 2 bases short and J 0 bases short, with 13 bases between. The CDR3 covers 16 residues. The CDR3 is CASSQTTGPTNYGYTF. CDR3 in DNA: TGCGCCAGCAGCCAAACTACCGGGCCAACTAACTATGGCTACACCTTC.

V usage is TRBV7-9 and J usage is TRBJ2-5, with D possibly TRBD1 on 6 matching bases. CDR3 length: 14 residues. Deletions cut 5 bases from V and 1 base from J, with 11 bases between. Germline lookup yields CDR1 SEHNR and CDR2 FQNEAQ (reference sequence). As DNA, the CDR3 is TGTGCCAGCAGCCGCCGGACAGTCCAAGAGACCCAGTACTTC. It encodes CASSRRTVQETQYF.

This rearrangement joins TRBV29-1 to TRBJ2-1; TRBD2 matches at 9 bases. CDR1 is SQVTM and CDR2 is ANQGSEA in the germline V gene. The junction had 6 bases not matched to a gene; V was cut back by 0 bases and J by 0 bases. This CDR3 is built from 17 residues. The CDR3 here is CSVEEVLAGSSYNEQFF. The CDR3 nucleotides read TGCAGCGTTGAAGAAGTCCTAGCGGGGTCCTCCTACAATGAGCAGTTCTTC.

The J gene is TRBJ2-7, the V gene TRBV6-1, with 9 positions matching TRBD1. This CDR3 spans 15 amino acids. Trimming at V came to 1 base and at J to 9 bases, leaving 10 bases not matched to a gene. Looked up from germline, CDR1 is MNHNS and CDR2 is SASEGT. The CDR3 nucleotides read TGTGCCAGCAGTGAAGGGACAGGGGCTCTTAAAGGGCAGTACTTC. Translation gives CASSEGTGALKGQYF.

The rearrangement uses TRBV14 and TRBJ2-7, with 7 bases lining up with TRBD1. Germline trimming cut 7 bases from V and 2 bases from J; bases unmatched to any gene: 8. Germline CDR1 and CDR2: SGHDN and FVKESK. This CDR3 has 14 residues. CDR3 coding DNA: TGTGCCAGCAAACAGGACAGGTGGGCCTACGAGCAGTACTTC. Amino acid sequence: CASKQDRWAYEQYF.

The rearrangement links TRBV7-8 to TRBJ2-7; 7 positions agree with TRBD1. The CDR3 is 14 residues long. The V and J ends lost 5 bases and 0 bases, in that order; junction bases with no gene match: 4. Germline V gene sequence: CDR1 SGHVS, CDR2 FQNEAQ. In nucleotides, the CDR3 is TGTGCCAGCAGCCCTCGGACAGGCTCCTACGAGCAGTACTTC. This gives the protein CASSPRTGSYEQYF.

On this clone: Compared with germline, one end of the junction differs, possibly owing to a read error. The chain carries TRBV15 and TRBJ2-7, with 7 bases lining up with TRBD1. Germline values: CDR1 LNHNV, CDR2 YYDKDF (reference sequence). There are 17 residues in the CDR3. The CDR3 nucleotides are TGTGCCACCAGCAGAGAACCGACAGGGTCGGGATCCTCCGAGCAGTACTTC. It is translated as CATSREPTGSGSSEQYF.

The chain is built from TRBV7-2 and TRBJ2-3; TRBD2 matches at 10 bases. This CDR3 contains 15 residues. The trim removed 5 bases at V and 6 bases at J, leaving 8 bases unmatched. The germline V gene has CDR1 SGHTA and CDR2 FQGNSA. This chain's CDR3 is CASSSQAGGWDTQYF. The CDR3 nucleotides read TGTGCCAGCAGCAGCCAAGCGGGGGGGTGGGATACGCAGTATTTT.

The chain uses TRBV5-1 and TRBJ2-1; D is unresolved. The germline CDR1 and CDR2 sequences are SGHRS and YFSETQ. The CDR3 extends over 11 amino acids. Between the trimmed V and J ends, which lost 5 bases and 4 bases, there was a span of 4 bases. CDR3 region: CASRDYNEQFF. The CDR3 DNA is TGCGCCAGCAGGGATTACAATGAGCAGTTCTTC.

The genes are TRBV11-2 and TRBJ1-3; TRBD1 is a possible D gene (6 bases). Germline V lookup: CDR1 SGHAT, CDR2 FQNNGV. V lost 7 bases to trimming and J lost 8 bases, with 18 bases between them. This CDR3 has 14 residues. As DNA, the CDR3 is TGTGCCAGCACCCCCCCAGGGGCTGTTCACACCATATATTTT. Protein product: CASTPPGAVHTIYF. The whole variable domain, remainder taken from reference TRBV11-2 and TRBJ1-3, is EAGVAQSPRYKIIEKRQSVAFWCNPISGHATLYWYQQILGQGPKLLIQFQNNGVVDDSQLPKDRFSAERLKGVDSTLKIQPAKLEDSAVYLCASTPPGAVHTIYFGEGSWLTVV.

The chain joins TRBV5-4 to TRBJ1-2; 8 bases align to TRBD1. The trim removed 4 bases at V and 4 bases at J, leaving 9 bases unmatched. CDR1 is SGHNT and CDR2 is YYREEE in the germline V gene (reference sequence). This CDR3 has 15 amino acids. CDR3 coding DNA: TGTGCCAGCAGCGTTCCAGGGGGCTACGGCTATGGCTACACCTTC. Protein product: CASSVPGGYGYGYTF.

The V gene is TRBV6-1, the J gene TRBJ1-2; D call uncertain. V was pared by 2 bases and J by 7 bases, with 11 bases between. Looked up from germline, CDR1 is MNHNS and CDR2 is SASEGT. The CDR3 runs 13 residues. As DNA, the CDR3 is TGTGCCAGCAGTGAATGGGAAGGGCCTGGCTACACCTTC. Translated, it gives CASSEWEGPGYTF.